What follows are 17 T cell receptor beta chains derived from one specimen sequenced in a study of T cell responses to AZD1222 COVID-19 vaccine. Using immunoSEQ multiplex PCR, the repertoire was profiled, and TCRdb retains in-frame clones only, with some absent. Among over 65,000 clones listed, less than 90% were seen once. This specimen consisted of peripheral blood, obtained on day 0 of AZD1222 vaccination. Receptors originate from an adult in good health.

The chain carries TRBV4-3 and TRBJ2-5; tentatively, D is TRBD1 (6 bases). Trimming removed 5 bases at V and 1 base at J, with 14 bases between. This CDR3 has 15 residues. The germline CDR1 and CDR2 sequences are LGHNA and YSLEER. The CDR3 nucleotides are TGCGCCAGCAGCATTCAACAGGGAGTCCAAGAGACCCAGTACTTC. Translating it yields CASSIQQGVQETQYF.

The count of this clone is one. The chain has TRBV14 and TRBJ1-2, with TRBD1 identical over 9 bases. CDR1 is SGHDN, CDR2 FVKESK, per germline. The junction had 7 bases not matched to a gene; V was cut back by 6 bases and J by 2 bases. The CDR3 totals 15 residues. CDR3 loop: CASSPFGQGNYGYTF. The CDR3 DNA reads TGTGCCAGCAGTCCTTTTGGACAGGGGAACTATGGCTACACCTTC.

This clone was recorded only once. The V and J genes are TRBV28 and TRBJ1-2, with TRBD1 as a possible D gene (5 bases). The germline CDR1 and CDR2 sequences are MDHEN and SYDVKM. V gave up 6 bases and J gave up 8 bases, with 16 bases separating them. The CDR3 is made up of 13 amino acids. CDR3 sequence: CASRLPIGGGYTF. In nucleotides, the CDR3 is TGTGCCAGCAGGCTTCCAATTGGGGGAGGCTACACCTTC.

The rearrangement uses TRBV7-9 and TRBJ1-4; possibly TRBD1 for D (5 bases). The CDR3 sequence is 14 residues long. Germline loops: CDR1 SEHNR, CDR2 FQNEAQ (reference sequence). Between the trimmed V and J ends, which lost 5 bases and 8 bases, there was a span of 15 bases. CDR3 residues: CASSTGLGTEKLFF. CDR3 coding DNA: TGTGCCAGCAGCACGGGCCTTGGGACCGAAAAACTGTTTTTT.

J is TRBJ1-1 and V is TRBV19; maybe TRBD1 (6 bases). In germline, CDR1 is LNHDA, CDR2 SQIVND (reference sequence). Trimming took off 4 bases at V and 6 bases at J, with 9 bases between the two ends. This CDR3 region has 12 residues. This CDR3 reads CASSTGGPEAFF. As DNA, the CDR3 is TGTGCCAGTAGTACGGGGGGGCCTGAAGCTTTCTTT.

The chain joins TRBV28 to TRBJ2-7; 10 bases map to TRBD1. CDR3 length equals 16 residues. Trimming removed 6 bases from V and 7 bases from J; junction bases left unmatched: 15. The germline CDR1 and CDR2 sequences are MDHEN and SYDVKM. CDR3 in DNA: TGTGCCAGCAGGGCAACCGGGACAGGGGTTTCGGGGGAGCAGTACTTC. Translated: CASRATGTGVSGEQYF.

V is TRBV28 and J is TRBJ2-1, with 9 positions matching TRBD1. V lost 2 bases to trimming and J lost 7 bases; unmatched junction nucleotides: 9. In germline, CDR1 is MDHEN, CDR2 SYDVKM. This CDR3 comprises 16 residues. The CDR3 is CASSLPPGQGKNEQFF. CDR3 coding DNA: TGTGCCAGCAGTTTACCCCCGGGACAGGGTAAGAATGAGCAGTTCTTC.

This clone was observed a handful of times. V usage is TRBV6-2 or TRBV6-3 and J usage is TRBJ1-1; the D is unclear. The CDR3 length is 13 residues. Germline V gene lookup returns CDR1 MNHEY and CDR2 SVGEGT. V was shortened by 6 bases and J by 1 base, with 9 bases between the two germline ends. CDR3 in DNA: TGTGCCAGCAGCATCTTAGGGAACACTGAAGCTTTCTTT. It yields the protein CASSILGNTEAFF.

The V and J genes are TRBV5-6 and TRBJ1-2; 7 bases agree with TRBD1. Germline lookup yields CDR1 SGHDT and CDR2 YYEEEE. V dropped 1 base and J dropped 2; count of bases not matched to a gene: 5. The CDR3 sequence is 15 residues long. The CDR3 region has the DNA TGTGCCAGCAGCTTGCTGGCGACAGGGAACTATGGCTACACCTTC. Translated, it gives CASSLLATGNYGYTF.

The CDR3 DNA follows: TGTGCCACCAGGGAGGGGGGGGTCGTCCCGACAGATACGCAGTATTTT. This translates into CATREGGVVPTDTQYF. The chain uses TRBV15 and TRBJ2-3; D may be TRBD2 (7 bases). The CDR3 has 16 amino acids. V lost 6 bases to trimming and J lost 3 bases, with 19 bases between them. The V gene's germline CDR1 is LNHNV and CDR2 YYDKDF (reference sequence).

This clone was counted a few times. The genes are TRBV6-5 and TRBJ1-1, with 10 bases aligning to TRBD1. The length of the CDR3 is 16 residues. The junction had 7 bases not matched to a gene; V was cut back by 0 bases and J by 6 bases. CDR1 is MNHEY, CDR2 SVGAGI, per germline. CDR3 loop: CASSYSWDRGWAEAFF. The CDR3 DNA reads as TGTGCCAGCAGTTACTCCTGGGACAGGGGATGGGCTGAAGCTTTCTTT.

CDR3 in DNA: TGCGCCAGCAGCCAAGATATTAGGGGAGGCACCGGGGAGCTGTTTTTT. It codes for CASSQDIRGGTGELFF. The chain joins TRBV4-3 to TRBJ2-2; the D gene is possibly TRBD2 (6 bases). V lost 0 bases, J lost 4 bases, and 12 bases lay in between. The CDR3 has 16 amino acids. The germline V gene has CDR1 LGHNA and CDR2 YSLEER.

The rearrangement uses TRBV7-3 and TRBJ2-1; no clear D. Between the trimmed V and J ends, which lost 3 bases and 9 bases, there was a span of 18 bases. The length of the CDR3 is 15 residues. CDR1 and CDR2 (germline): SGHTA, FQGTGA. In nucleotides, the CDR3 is TGTGCCAGCAGCTTGAATGTTGCTGGAAGAGGTGAGCAGTTCTTC. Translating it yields CASSLNVAGRGEQFF.

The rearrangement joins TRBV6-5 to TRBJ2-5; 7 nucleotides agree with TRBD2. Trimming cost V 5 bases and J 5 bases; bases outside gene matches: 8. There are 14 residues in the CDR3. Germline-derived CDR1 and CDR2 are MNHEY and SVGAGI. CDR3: CASSTGGPGETQYF. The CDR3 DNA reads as TGTGCCAGCAGTACGGGAGGCCCGGGCGAGACCCAGTACTTC.

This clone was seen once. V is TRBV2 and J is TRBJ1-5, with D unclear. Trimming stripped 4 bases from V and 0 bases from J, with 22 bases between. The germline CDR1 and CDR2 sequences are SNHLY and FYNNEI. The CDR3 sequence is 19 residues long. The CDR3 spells CASSGPPFHQFNSNQPQHF. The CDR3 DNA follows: TGTGCCAGCAGTGGCCCCCCTTTCCATCAGTTTAATAGCAATCAGCCCCAGCATTTT.

CDR3 DNA sequence: TGCGCCAGCAGTGCCCCGACTAGCGGAAACGAGCAGTACTTC. Translating it yields CASSAPTSGNEQYF. The V gene is TRBV10-1, the J gene TRBJ2-7; 9 bases agree with TRBD2. The trim removed 4 bases at V and 5 bases at J, leaving 6 bases unmatched. The CDR3 extends over 14 amino acids. The germline gives CDR1 WNHNN, CDR2 SYGVQD (reference sequence).

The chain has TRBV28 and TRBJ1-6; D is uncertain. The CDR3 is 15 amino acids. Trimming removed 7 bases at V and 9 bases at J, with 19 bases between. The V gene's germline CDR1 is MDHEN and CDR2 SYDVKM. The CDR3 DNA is TGTGCCAGCACCCGAGGCTCGGGCCGAGGTTCACCCCTCCACTTT. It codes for CASTRGSGRGSPLHF.